The 14 T cell receptor beta chains below all came from one sample that was sequenced in a study of T cell repertoires in cytomegalovirus infection. What these receptors recognize is not known. MiXCR, applied by TCRdb to the reads, yields one record per CDR3 protein. The table lists 60,000 to 75,000 distinct CDR3 sequences, 22% of them singletons. The material sequenced was PBMCs, sequenced either directly or after in vitro stimulation (not recorded which). These receptors came from a human donor in good health (CMV status not recorded). Some clones in this sample may be carry-over from other donors' samples.

This chain uses TRBV28 with TRBJ2-2; either TRBD1 or TRBD2 may supply D (5 bases each). The CDR3 is made up of 14 amino acids. Germline V lookup: CDR1 MDHEN, CDR2 SYDVKM. V lost 2 bases and J 3 bases, leaving 7 bases between the germline ends. The CDR3 reads CASSLMGDTGELFF. Written as DNA, the CDR3 is TGTGCCAGCAGTTTAATGGGGGACACCGGGGAGCTGTTTTTT. Supplemented by reference TRBV28 and TRBJ2-2, the full variable domain reads DVKVTQSSRYLVKRTGEKVFLECVQDMDHENMFWYRQDPGLGLRLIYFSYDVKMKEKGDIPEGYSVSREKKERFSLILESASTNQTSMYLCASSLMGDTGELFFGEGSRLTVL.

This clonotype has a handful of counts. The chain joins TRBV10-3 to TRBJ1-1; D gene ambiguous. There are 14 residues in the CDR3. CDR1 and CDR2 from the germline V gene are ENHRY and SYGVKD. The ends were cut back, 6 bases at V and 1 base at J, with 12 bases in the middle. DNA of the CDR3: TGTGCCATCAGCTCTCAGGATGGGAACACTGAAGCTTTCTTT. Translation gives CAISSQDGNTEAFF.

The rearrangement joins TRBV19 to TRBJ1-1; 9 bases fit TRBD1. Germline assignment: CDR1 LNHDA and CDR2 SQIVND (reference sequence). V lost 4 bases to trimming and J lost 7 bases; unmatched junction nucleotides: 4. The CDR3 is made up of 13 amino acids. CDR3 sequence reads: CASSRTGDLEAFF. DNA for the CDR3: TGTGCCAGTAGTAGGACAGGGGACCTTGAAGCTTTCTTT. The entire variable domain, with the rest obtained from reference TRBV19 and TRBJ1-1, is as follows: DGGITQSPKYLFRKEGQNVTLSCEQNLNHDAMYWYRQDPGQGLRLIYYSQIVNDFQKGDIAEGYSVSREKKESFPLTVTSAQKNPTAFYLCASSRTGDLEAFFGQGTRLTVV.

This clonotype was seen at least ten times. The rearrangement links TRBV11-3 to TRBJ2-3, with TRBD2 matching over 12 bases. Losses at the gene ends were 4 bases for V and 0 bases for J; bases not matched to a gene: 2. The germline gives CDR1 SGHNT, CDR2 YENEEA. The CDR3 totals 16 residues. The CDR3 coding sequence is TGTGCCAGCAGCTCCGGGACTAGCGGGAGCACAGATACGCAGTATTTT. As protein: CASSSGTSGSTDTQYF.

The rearrangement joins TRBV5-8 to TRBJ1-4; D is unclear. This CDR3 contains 12 residues. The V and J ends lost 1 base and 11 bases respectively, with 9 bases between them. Germline V lookup: CDR1 SGHTS, CDR2 YDEGEE. CDR3 in amino acids: CASSLISGKLFF. CDR3 DNA: TGTGCCAGCAGCTTGATAAGCGGGAAACTGTTTTTT.

This clonotype was detected many times. V is TRBV11-2 and J is TRBJ2-1; 11 positions match TRBD2. Germline assignment: CDR1 SGHAT and CDR2 FQNNGV. The CDR3 loop spans 18 amino acids. V was pared by 2 bases and J by 6 bases, with 12 bases of the junction left unmatched. CDR3 loop: CASSLIGYGTSGSNEQFF. The DNA for the CDR3 is TGTGCCAGCAGCTTAATAGGTTATGGGACTAGCGGTTCCAATGAGCAGTTCTTC.

The CDR3 sequence: CASRSGHEQYV. The CDR3 DNA is TGCGCCAGCAGGTCGGGACACGAGCAGTACGTC. V gene TRBV10-2 combines with J gene TRBJ2-7; either TRBD1 or TRBD2 may supply D (5 bases each). In germline, CDR1 is WSHSY, CDR2 SAAADI. The CDR3 has 11 amino acids. V was pared by 6 bases and J by 5 bases, with 8 bases between.

This chain joins TRBV7-6 and TRBJ2-2; TRBD1 is a possible D gene (5 bases). Trimming removed 5 bases at V and 3 bases at J, with 16 bases between. Germline V gene lookup returns CDR1 SGHVS and CDR2 FNYEAQ. The CDR3 runs 16 residues. The CDR3 bases are TGTGCCAGCAGCCCCCCCCAGGGCAGCTACACCGGGGAGCTGTTTTTT. Residues: CASSPPQGSYTGELFF.

In this sample, this clonotype turned up a few times. V gene TRBV6-2 or TRBV6-3 combines with J gene TRBJ2-5; tentatively, D is TRBD1 or TRBD2 (5 bases each). Trimming left V 6 bases short and J 0 bases short, with 5 bases between. The CDR3 totals 12 residues. Germline V gene sequence: CDR1 MNHEY, CDR2 SVGEGT. CDR3 in amino acids: CASRGHQETQYF. CDR3 nucleotide sequence: TGTGCCAGCAGGGGACACCAAGAGACCCAGTACTTC.

This clonotype has more than one count but fewer than ten. The V and J genes are TRBV28 and TRBJ2-1; 9 bases agree with TRBD2. Looked up from germline, CDR1 is MDHEN and CDR2 is SYDVKM. CDR3 length: 16 amino acids. The V gene end was trimmed by 5 bases and the J gene end by 13 bases; junction bases not matched to a gene: 18. DNA for the CDR3: TGTGCCAGCAGTACATCGGCTAGCGGGAACCACGGACCCCAGTTCTTC. Residues: CASSTSASGNHGPQFF.

At least ten counts were recorded for this clonotype. The chain links TRBV7-8 to TRBJ1-5; D not resolved. The CDR3 extends over 15 amino acids. V dropped 2 bases and J dropped 3 bases, with 11 bases sitting between them. Germline V CDR1 and CDR2: SGHVS, FQNEAQ. CDR3 bases: TGTGCCAGCAGCTTAACGGATTATATCAATCAGCCCCAGCATTTT. Its translation is CASSLTDYINQPQHF.

Only a few counts were recorded for this clonotype. The chain joins TRBV5-1 to TRBJ1-2; 10 bases fit TRBD1. The CDR3 is made up of 15 amino acids. With 2 bases clipped from V and 6 bases from J, the junction kept 7 bases outside the gene matches. CDR1 SGHRS and CDR2 YFSETQ come from the germline V gene. The CDR3 loop reads CASSFHPGQGNGYTF. In DNA form, the CDR3 reads TGCGCCAGCAGCTTTCACCCGGGACAGGGGAATGGCTACACCTTC. The full variable domain, in which reference TRBV5-1 and TRBJ1-2 provide the parts outside the CDR3, is KAGVTQTPRYLIKTRGQQVTLSCSPISGHRSVSWYQQTPGQGLQFLFEYFSETQRNKGNFPGRFSGRQFSNSRSEMNVSTLELGDSALYLCASSFHPGQGNGYTFGSGTRLTVV.

The chain joins TRBV27 to TRBJ1-1; maybe TRBD1 (5 bases). CDR3 length: 14 amino acids. Trimming shortened V by 6 bases and J by 0 bases, and 11 bases separated the two germline ends. The germline V gene encodes CDR1 MNHEY and CDR2 SMNVEV (reference sequence). CDR3: CASRQAGMNTEAFF. CDR3 in DNA: TGTGCCAGCAGACAAGCAGGGATGAACACTGAAGCTTTCTTT.

The V and J genes are TRBV20-1 and TRBJ2-7; unclear D gene. Between the trimmed V and J ends, which lost 5 bases and 3 bases, there was a span of 17 bases. The CDR3 extends over 14 amino acids. Looked up from germline, CDR1 is DFQATT and CDR2 is SNEGSKA (reference sequence). Here the CDR3 DNA reads TGCAGTGCTCGACCGATCGGCTTATACTACGAGCAGTACTTC. Its translation: CSARPIGLYYEQYF.